These 23 T cell receptor beta chains originate from one sample sequenced in a study of blood T cells in healthy people across ages. PCR was performed a second time for about 7 to 11 cycles using a sample-barcoded 5' primer and a J-beta primer mix. TCRdb used MiXCR to reprocess the 5' RACE reads, holding one entry per CDR3 protein. The sample has around 780,000 distinct CDR3 sequences; approximately 53% are singletons. The specimen was blood. The source of these receptors is a man aged 40-55 years in good health.

This clonotype occurred a few times. The V gene is TRBV12-3 or TRBV12-4, the J gene TRBJ1-1, with a tentative D call TRBD1 (5 bases). V lost 5 bases, J lost 5 bases, and 15 bases lay in between. This CDR3 has 14 residues. The chain's CDR3 is CASSPAGGGTEAFF. As DNA, the CDR3 is TGTGCCAGCAGTCCGGCCGGGGGTGGTACTGAAGCTTTCTTT.

The chain employs TRBV4-2 and TRBJ1-2; TRBD1 is a possible D gene (5 bases). Trimming took off 2 bases at V and 2 bases at J, with 15 bases between the two ends. CDR1 is LGHNA, CDR2 YNFKEQ, per germline. This CDR3 is built from 16 residues. The CDR3, as DNA: TGTGCCAGCAGCCAACAAACCGGGGGAGTGAACTATGGCTACACCTTC. It codes for CASSQQTGGVNYGYTF.

There are a few counts of this clonotype. The chain joins TRBV7-7 to TRBJ2-1; D is possibly TRBD2 (5 bases). Germline CDR1 reads SSHAT; CDR2 reads FNYEAQ (reference sequence). Deletions cut 2 bases from V and 6 bases from J, with 11 bases between. The CDR3 contains 14 residues. This CDR3 reads CASSLSGLSNEQFF. The DNA of the CDR3 is TGTGCCAGCAGCTTATCAGGACTGAGCAATGAGCAGTTCTTC. Together with reference TRBV7-7 and TRBJ2-1, the CDR3 gives the full variable domain: GAGVSQSPRYKVTKRGQDVTLRCDPISSHATLYWYQQALGQGPEFLTYFNYEAQPDKSGLPSDRFSAERPEGSISTLTIQRTEQRDSAMYRCASSLSGLSNEQFFGPGTRLTVL.

This rearrangement joins TRBV9 to TRBJ2-1, with D maybe TRBD2 (6 bases). Germline values: CDR1 SGDLS, CDR2 YYNGEE. The V end was cut by 4 bases, the J end by 8 bases, with 16 bases between. The CDR3 has 14 residues. The CDR3, as DNA: TGTGCCAGCAGCCCGGGCTCTCCGGGGGATGAGCAGTTCTTC. The encoded protein is CASSPGSPGDEQFF.

This chain joins TRBV9 and TRBJ2-6, with unresolved D. Germline values: CDR1 SGDLS, CDR2 YYNGEE. The CDR3 totals 13 residues. V lost 0 bases, J lost 5 bases, and 3 bases lay in between. The CDR3 region is CASSVEWANVLTF. CDR3 DNA: TGTGCCAGCAGCGTAGAGTGGGCCAACGTCCTGACTTTC.

This sequence joins TRBV7-2 and TRBJ2-3; 10 bases are shared with TRBD2. J was trimmed by 4 bases and V by 1 base; bases with no gene match: 11. CDR3 size: 18 residues. From germline, CDR1 is SGHTA and CDR2 FQGNSA. The CDR3 is CASSLDTSGTGYADTQYF. In DNA, the CDR3 is TGTGCCAGCAGCTTAGACACTAGCGGGACAGGCTACGCAGATACGCAGTATTTT.

This clonotype has a single count. This chain links TRBV18 with TRBJ2-7; D unclear. V shed 2 bases and J shed 0 bases, with 11 bases lying between them. CDR1 is KGHSH and CDR2 is LQKENI in the germline V gene. The CDR3 is 15 residues long. In DNA form, the CDR3 reads TGTGCCAGCTCACCAGGGCAGTCTATCTCCTACGAGCAGTACTTC. It codes for CASSPGQSISYEQYF.

The chain has TRBV7-2 and TRBJ2-1; 10 bases fit TRBD1. The CDR3 contains 15 residues. Germline CDR1 and CDR2: SGHTA and FQGNSA. The V segment lost 3 bases and the J segment 10 bases; nucleotides outside the gene matches: 9. Here the CDR3 reads CASSFAGQGGSEQFF. CDR3 in DNA: TGTGCCAGCAGCTTCGCAGGACAGGGGGGGTCAGAGCAGTTCTTC.

The chain is built from TRBV12-3 or TRBV12-4 and TRBJ2-3, with 8 positions matching TRBD2. The CDR3 length is 16 residues. J lost 8 bases, V lost 5 bases, and 15 bases had no gene match. Here the CDR3 reads CASSPFSGAPRGTQYF. CDR3 nucleotide sequence: TGTGCCAGCAGTCCCTTTAGCGGGGCCCCAAGGGGTACGCAGTATTTT.

The chain carries TRBV20-1 and TRBJ2-1; 7 bases line up with TRBD2. V lost 3 bases, J lost 2 bases, and 10 bases stayed unmatched. The germline CDR1 and CDR2 sequences are DFQATT and SNEGSKA (reference sequence). The CDR3 totals 16 residues. The CDR3 DNA sequence: TGCAGTGCTAGTCCTCCTCTAGCGGCTCCCTACAATGAGCAGTTCTTC. Residues: CSASPPLAAPYNEQFF.

V usage is TRBV4-3 and J usage is TRBJ1-5; D call uncertain. The V gene's germline CDR1 is LGHNA and CDR2 YSLEER. Trimming took 3 bases from V and 6 from J, leaving 9 bases between them. The CDR3 extends over 13 amino acids. The CDR3 reads CASSQTLAQPQHF. For the CDR3, the DNA is TGCGCCAGCAGCCAGACTTTGGCTCAGCCCCAGCATTTT.

This chain uses TRBV20-1 with TRBJ2-2, with D tentatively TRBD1 (6 bases). The CDR3 contains 15 residues. In germline, CDR1 is DFQATT, CDR2 SNEGSKA (reference sequence). Trimming stripped 3 bases from V and 0 bases from J, with 11 bases between. The CDR3 reads CSASKQGANTGELFF. CDR3 bases: TGCAGTGCTAGTAAACAGGGAGCGAACACCGGGGAGCTGTTTTTT.

This clonotype was counted between two and nine times. The chain couples TRBV9 to TRBJ2-7; D possibly corresponds to TRBD1 (5 bases). This CDR3 has 14 amino acids. Trimming cost V 1 base and J 3 bases, with 11 bases left between them. From germline, CDR1 is SGDLS and CDR2 YYNGEE. CDR3 loop: CASSVSVGHYEQYF. The CDR3 region has the DNA TGTGCCAGCAGCGTATCTGTCGGACACTACGAGCAGTACTTC.

In the case of this clonotype: A much larger clone sits a single nucleotide away, making a read error possible. The genes are TRBV5-1 and TRBJ2-5, with D unresolved. There are 14 residues in the CDR3. V was trimmed by 0 bases and J by 5 bases, leaving 11 bases between them. Germline CDR1 and CDR2: SGHRS and YFSETQ. The CDR3 loop is CASSLGGVKETQYF. DNA for the CDR3: TGCGCCAGCAGCTTGGGGGGTGTAAAGGAGACCCAGTACTTC.

The V call is TRBV4-2, the J call TRBJ2-1, with D possibly being TRBD2 (6 bases). The V and J ends lost 0 bases and 6 bases respectively, with 15 bases between them. The germline gives CDR1 LGHNA, CDR2 YNFKEQ. This CDR3 spans 16 amino acids. CDR3 DNA: TGTGCCAGCAGCCAAGACCGGAGGGAGGTGGGCAATGAGCAGTTCTTC. As protein: CASSQDRREVGNEQFF.

The chain combines TRBV5-6 with TRBJ2-7; possible D gene TRBD2, 5 bases. CDR3 length: 14 amino acids. In germline, CDR1 is SGHDT, CDR2 YYEEEE. The V end was cut by 1 base, the J end by 6 bases, with 14 bases between. The CDR3 is CASSLQVVGSEQYF. Written as DNA, the CDR3 is TGTGCCAGCAGCTTGCAAGTAGTAGGGAGCGAGCAGTACTTC.

The DNA of the CDR3 is TGTGCCAGCAGCTCCGACAGGGGAGTCCAGCCCCAGCATTTT. This sequence encodes CASSSDRGVQPQHF. This chain links TRBV3-1 with TRBJ1-5, with 8 bases aligning to TRBD1. Per germline, CDR1 LGHDT and CDR2 YNNKEL (reference sequence). The CDR3 extends over 14 amino acids. The J segment lost 7 bases and the V segment lost 5 bases, leaving 7 bases of the junction unmatched.

This chain links TRBV20-1 with TRBJ2-5; D remains unclear. The CDR3 covers 10 residues. Trimming shortened V by 2 bases and J by 2 bases, and 0 bases separated the two germline ends. Germline CDR1 DFQATT, CDR2 SNEGSKA (reference sequence). The CDR3 nucleotides read TGCAGTGCTAGACAAGAGACCCAGTACTTC. As protein: CSARQETQYF.

V is TRBV9 and J is TRBJ2-1, with 7 bases lining up with TRBD1. The J segment lost 2 bases and the V segment lost 6 bases, leaving 8 bases of the junction unmatched. The CDR3 is 15 residues long. Germline lookup yields CDR1 SGDLS and CDR2 YYNGEE. The DNA of the CDR3 is TGTGCCAGCACTCCTTCCGGGACAGCCTACAATGAGCAGTTCTTC. Protein: CASTPSGTAYNEQFF.

The chain joins TRBV6-2 or TRBV6-3 to TRBJ2-3, with TRBD2 matching over 11 bases. The CDR3 has 17 amino acids. CDR1 and CDR2 from the germline V gene are MNHEY and SVGEGT. Germline trimming cut 5 bases from V and 7 bases from J; bases unmatched to any gene: 14. The CDR3 here is CASSKMGLAEASYTQYF. CDR3 nucleotide sequence: TGTGCCAGCAGTAAAATGGGACTAGCGGAGGCCAGCTATACGCAGTATTTT.

The rearrangement links TRBV20-1 to TRBJ2-5; 7 bases fit TRBD1. V lost 1 base and J lost 1; bases outside the gene matches: 12. The length of the CDR3 is 17 residues. Germline assignment: CDR1 DFQATT and CDR2 SNEGSKA (reference sequence). The CDR3 loop is CSARGGGRDRFQETQYF. DNA for the CDR3: TGCAGTGCTAGAGGAGGGGGCCGCGACCGATTCCAAGAGACCCAGTACTTC.

The CDR3 DNA follows: TGTGCCAGCAGTTACGGGGGGGTGAGCTCCTACGAGCAGTACTTC. It specifies CASSYGGVSSYEQYF. This chain joins TRBV6-5 and TRBJ2-7, with 7 bases fitting TRBD2. CDR3 length equals 15 residues. Germline V gives CDR1 MNHEY, CDR2 SVGAGI. Losses at the gene ends were 2 bases for V and 0 bases for J; bases not matched to a gene: 4.

This sequence joins TRBV5-1 and TRBJ1-2; 7 nucleotides line up with TRBD1. With 4 bases clipped from V and 8 bases from J, the junction kept 8 bases outside the gene matches. The CDR3 consists of 13 residues. Germline values: CDR1 SGHRS, CDR2 YFSETQ. The CDR3 reads CASSAAGQPGYTF. The CDR3 DNA is TGCGCCAGCAGCGCCGCGGGACAGCCCGGCTACACCTTC.